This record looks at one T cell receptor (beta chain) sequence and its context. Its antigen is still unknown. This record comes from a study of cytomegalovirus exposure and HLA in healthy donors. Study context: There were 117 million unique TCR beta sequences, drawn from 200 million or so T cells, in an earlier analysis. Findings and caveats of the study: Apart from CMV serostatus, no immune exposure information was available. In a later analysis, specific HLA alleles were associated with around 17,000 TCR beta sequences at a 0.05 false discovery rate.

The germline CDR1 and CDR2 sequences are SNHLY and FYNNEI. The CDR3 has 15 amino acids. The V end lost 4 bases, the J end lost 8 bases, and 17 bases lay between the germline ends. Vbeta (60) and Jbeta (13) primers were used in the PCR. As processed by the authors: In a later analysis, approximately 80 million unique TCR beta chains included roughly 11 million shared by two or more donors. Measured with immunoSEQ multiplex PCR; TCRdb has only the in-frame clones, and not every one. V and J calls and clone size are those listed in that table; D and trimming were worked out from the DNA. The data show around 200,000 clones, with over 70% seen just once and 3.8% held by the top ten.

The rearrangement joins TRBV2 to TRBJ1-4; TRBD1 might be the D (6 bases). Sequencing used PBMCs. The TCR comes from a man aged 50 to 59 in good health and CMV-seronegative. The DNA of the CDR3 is TGTGCCAGCAGTGGAACACAGGGTATAGGGGAAAAACTGTTTTTT. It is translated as CASSGTQGIGEKLFF.